The 5 T cell receptor beta chains below come from one sample, sequenced in a study of T cell responses to AZD1222 COVID-19 vaccine. Assay used: immunoSEQ multiplex PCR; TCRdb lists only in-frame clones, some missing. Among about 97,000 clones listed, 87% were seen once. The specimen was peripheral blood, collected on day 0 of AZD1222 vaccination. The receptor source for this set is an adult in good health.

This chain connects TRBV6-5 to TRBJ1-5, with 8 bases fitting TRBD1. The V and J ends lost 4 bases and 6 bases, in that order; junction bases with no gene match: 5. Germline CDR1 is MNHEY and CDR2 is SVGAGI. This CDR3 contains 14 residues. In nucleotides, the CDR3 is TGTGCCAGCAGTTCAGGGGGCGCAGGTCAGCCCCAGCATTTT. It translates to CASSSGGAGQPQHF.

The chain uses TRBV7-2 and TRBJ2-7; 7 nucleotides agree with TRBD1. Germline V gene sequence: CDR1 SGHTA, CDR2 FQGNSA. V shed 4 bases and J 6 bases; nucleotides not matched to a gene: 3. This CDR3 spans 12 amino acids. In DNA form, the CDR3 reads TGTGCCAGCAGCTGGCGGACAGGCGAGCAGTACTTC. This gives the protein CASSWRTGEQYF.

This clone is a singleton in its sample. V usage is TRBV18 and J usage is TRBJ2-7, with D hard to call. This CDR3 has 14 residues. The V gene lost 3 bases and the J gene lost 3 bases, with 12 bases spanning the gap. Germline V lookup: CDR1 KGHSH, CDR2 LQKENI. CDR3 residues: CASSPGRMNYEQYF. The CDR3 DNA reads TGTGCCAGCTCACCGGGTCGGATGAACTACGAGCAGTACTTC.

This chain uses TRBV6-1 with TRBJ1-2, with D unclear. The germline V and J ends were trimmed by 2 bases and 4 bases, with 14 bases remaining between them. The CDR3 covers 15 residues. Germline V CDR1 and CDR2: MNHNS, SASEGT. CDR3 protein: CASSERGRPIYGYTF. The DNA for the CDR3 is TGTGCCAGCAGTGAACGAGGCAGACCTATCTATGGCTACACCTTC.

CDR3 region: CASRTIELVPETQYF. DNA of the CDR3: TGTGCCAGCAGAACCATTGAACTAGTTCCAGAGACCCAGTACTTC. The chain links TRBV7-8 to TRBJ2-5, with TRBD2 as a possible D gene (5 bases). CDR1 is SGHVS and CDR2 is FQNEAQ in the germline V gene. V was shortened by 6 bases and J by 4 bases, with 18 bases between the two germline ends. The CDR3 runs 15 residues.